The clone carrying this T cell receptor beta chain has only a few counts. What it binds is unknown. From 5'RACE with constant-segment primers came TCR alpha and TCR beta cDNA libraries that carried sample barcodes and UMIs. TCRdb reprocessed the 5' RACE reads via MiXCR and lists one record per CDR3 protein. The table has roughly 130,000 distinct CDR3 sequences, about 18% seen once. The entry originates in a study of T-cell memory formation after mild COVID-19. Study-level points and caveats: Day 37-peaking second-wave clones had unconfirmed SARS-CoV-2 specificity. Memory cells collected pre-infection included some clones that later responded, suggesting cross-reactive memory joined. Clones shrinking from day 15 to 85 showed even CD4/CD8 mixes; later expanders tilted CD4+.

CDR1 and CDR2 from the germline V gene are SGHRS and YFSETQ. V shed 1 base and J 4 bases; nucleotides not matched to a gene: 4. The CDR3 runs to 15 residues. This receptor was obtained from a man younger than 35 who had mild COVID-19 (a few samples of this study predate the infection). Cell type and time point are not known. The chain combines TRBV5-1 with TRBJ2-2, with 7 bases identical to TRBD1. Sequenced sample: PBMCs or a T cell subset sorted from them (not recorded which). In DNA, the CDR3 is TGCGCCAGCAGCTTGAGGACAGGAGCCACCGGGGAGCTGTTTTTT. Encoded protein: CASSLRTGATGELFF.